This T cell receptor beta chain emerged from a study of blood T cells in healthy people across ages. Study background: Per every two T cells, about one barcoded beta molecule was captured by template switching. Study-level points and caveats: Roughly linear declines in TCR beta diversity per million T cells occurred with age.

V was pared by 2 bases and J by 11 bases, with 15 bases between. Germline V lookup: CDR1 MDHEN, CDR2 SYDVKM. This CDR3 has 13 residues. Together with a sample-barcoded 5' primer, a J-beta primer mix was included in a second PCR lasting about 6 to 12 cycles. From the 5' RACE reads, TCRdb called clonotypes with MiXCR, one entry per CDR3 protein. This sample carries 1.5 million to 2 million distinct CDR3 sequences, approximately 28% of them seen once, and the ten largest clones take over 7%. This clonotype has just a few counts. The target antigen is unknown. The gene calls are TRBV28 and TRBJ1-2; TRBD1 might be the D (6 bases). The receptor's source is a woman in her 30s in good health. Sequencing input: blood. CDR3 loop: CASSLGKSQGYTF. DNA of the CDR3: TGTGCCAGCAGTTTAGGCAAATCGCAGGGGTACACCTTC.